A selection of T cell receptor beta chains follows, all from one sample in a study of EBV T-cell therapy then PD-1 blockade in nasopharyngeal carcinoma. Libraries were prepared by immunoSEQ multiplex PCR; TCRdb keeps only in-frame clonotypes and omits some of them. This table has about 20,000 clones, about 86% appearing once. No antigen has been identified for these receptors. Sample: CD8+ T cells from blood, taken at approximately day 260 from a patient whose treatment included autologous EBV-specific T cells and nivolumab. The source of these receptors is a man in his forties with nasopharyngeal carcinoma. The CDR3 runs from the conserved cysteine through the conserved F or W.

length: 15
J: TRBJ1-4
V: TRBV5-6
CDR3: CASTRTGTGAEKLFF

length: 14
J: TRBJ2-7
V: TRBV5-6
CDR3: CASSLGGDSYEQYF

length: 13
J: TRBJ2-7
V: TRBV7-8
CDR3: CASSPPQGYEQYF

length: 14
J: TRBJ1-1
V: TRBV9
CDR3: CASSSGGQNTEAFF

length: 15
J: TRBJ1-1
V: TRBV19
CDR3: CASRALLGGGTEAFF

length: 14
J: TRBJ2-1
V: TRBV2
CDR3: CVIPAAPSYNEQFF

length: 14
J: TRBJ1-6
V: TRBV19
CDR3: CASSWGQIYSPLHF

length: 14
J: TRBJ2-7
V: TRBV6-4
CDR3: CASSARGGEDEQYF

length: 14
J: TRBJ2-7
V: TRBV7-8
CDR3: CASSRGGTVYEQYF

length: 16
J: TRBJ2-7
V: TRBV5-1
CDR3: CASSPASGGLIHEQYF

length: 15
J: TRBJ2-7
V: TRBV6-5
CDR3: CASSPTRGFSYEQYF

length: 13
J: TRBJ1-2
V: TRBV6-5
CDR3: CASSLTANYGYTF

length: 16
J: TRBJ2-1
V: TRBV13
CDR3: CASSTLAGGPHNEQFF